These T cell receptor beta chains were read from a single sample in a study of T cells in Graves' hyperthyroidism and ophthalmopathy. TCRdb processed the multiplex PCR reads anew with MiXCR; each CDR3 protein has one entry. The sample records about 480,000 distinct CDR3 sequences, about an eighth being singletons. What was sequenced was blood. These receptors were obtained from a woman aged 18-29 years with Graves' hyperthyroidism. Each CDR3 is given with its conserved first and last residue. Rows may omit the clone size; those that give it use once, few, many or a size class.

size | V | CDR3
many | TRBV6-5 | CASSYSPGRNTEAFF
few | TRBV13 | CASSLRVGSEAFF
many | TRBV24-1 | CATARTSGRRRGDEQFF
few | TRBV28 | CATRGPYEQYF
many | TRBV27 | CASSLGGGRYEQYF
many | TRBV5-1 | CASSFMTENTEAFF
. | TRBV20-1 | CSAQKTSGIPLNYEQYF
few | TRBV9 | CASSVAGGLGNTIYF
many | TRBV12-3/TRBV12-4 | CASSLRDASSYNSPLHF
few | TRBV9 | CASSVDNHGYTF
. | TRBV2 | CASSEWEGVTDTQYF
few | TRBV5-6 | CASSMERKYNEQFF
many | TRBV11-2 | CASSPRETQYF
many | TRBV7-3 | CASSLEGPSYNSPLHF
many | TRBV5-1 | CASSLEPASSTDTQYF
. | TRBV9 | CASSVEGGAYEQYF
. | TRBV4-1 | CASSQLRGGNSPLHF
many | TRBV6-1 | CASRSTPKSSGDTGELFF
many | TRBV11-2 | CASSFKGGQETQYF
many | TRBV3-1 | CASSQTEEQFF
. | TRBV30 | CAWSRKGEYVAGELFF
. | TRBV30 | CACEGGMNTEAFF
many | TRBV18 | CASHRARGVTDTQYF
many | TRBV3-1 | CASSQGTSRTDTQYF
few | TRBV7-3 | CASSLVPPGLAGTSSYNEQFF
few | TRBV5-1 | CASSYLAGATTDTQYF
few | TRBV19 | CASTTLENYGYTF
many | TRBV19 | CASSIGAGGLQETQYF
many | TRBV6-1 | CASKISVNSYEQYF
many | TRBV10-3 | CAISGPQGRSQPLHF
. | TRBV30 | CAWRSGQHRGPQHF
few | TRBV4-3 | CASRGQGLGYTF
. | TRBV27 | CASSTRGPNEQYF
many | TRBV3-1 | CASSQLSGGGDYGYTF
many | TRBV11-1 | CASTNILGTGHNEQFF
many | TRBV6-1 | CASSESETYNSPLHF
. | TRBV2 | CASRPGTGSPYGYTF
many | TRBV30 | CAWSAADREKLFF
. | TRBV19 | CASSLGGTSGANVLTF
few | TRBV19 | CASSVTSGPRSQYF
many | TRBV2 | CASSELGVAANNEQFF
many | TRBV6-5 | CASSYQYATKNTEAFF
. | TRBV9 | CASSVGDTGELFF
many | TRBV3-1 | CASSRGRENEQFF
many | TRBV12-3/TRBV12-4 | CASSTDYEQYF
. | TRBV10-3 | CAIKEGGSYNEQFF
many | TRBV10-3 | CAITGTSGSEVFF
few | TRBV28 | CASSLQGGHRGYTF
many | TRBV29-1 | CSVLAGGLYEQYF
. | TRBV11-3 | CASSLSGLAGAVEQFF
few | TRBV14 | CASSQEWTSGRYEQFF
many | TRBV12-3/TRBV12-4 | CASISRTANTEAFF
many | TRBV19 | CASSISLLAGEDEQYF
many | TRBV3-1 | CASSQGEKRNYGYTF
. | TRBV5-6 | CASSTADRLIYEQYF
many | TRBV27 | CASSLNSLSHGQFF
many | TRBV9 | CASSVDPAGTMNTEAFF